A single sample gave rise to the 28 T cell receptor beta chains below, sequenced in a study of blood T cell repertoires in COVID-19. The repertoire was sequenced with immunoSEQ multiplex PCR; TCRdb's copy has only in-frame clones and lacks some. The top ten clones hold around 12% of a sample with about 210,000 clones, approximately 78% of them seen once. Sequencing input: peripheral blood. The receptors stem from a woman in her thirties or forties with acute or convalescent COVID-19.

The chain has TRBV29-1 and TRBJ2-4; D might be TRBD1 (5 bases). Germline lookup yields CDR1 SQVTM and CDR2 ANQGSEA. V was pared by 0 bases and J by 3 bases, with 15 bases between. This CDR3 has 16 residues. CDR3 protein: CSVEEGDSTYKNIQYF. CDR3 sequence (DNA): TGCAGCGTTGAAGAAGGCGACAGTACTTACAAAAACATTCAGTACTTC.

This clone was recorded once. This chain connects TRBV6-1 to TRBJ1-5, with 7 bases identical to TRBD1. V lost 1 base to trimming and J lost 5 bases; unmatched junction nucleotides: 14. This CDR3 has 18 amino acids. Germline loops: CDR1 MNHNS, CDR2 SASEGT. This CDR3 is CASSEVGWGRGSYQPQHF. CDR3 sequence (DNA): TGTGCCAGCAGTGAAGTTGGTTGGGGCAGGGGGTCTTATCAGCCCCAGCATTTT.

The V call is TRBV2, the J call TRBJ1-2; no definite D call. CDR3 length: 13 amino acids. The V gene's germline CDR1 is SNHLY and CDR2 FYNNEI. Trimming stripped 6 bases from V and 8 bases from J, with 16 bases between. For the CDR3, the DNA is TGTGCCAGCAGCGGGGTGGGGATGGAGGGCTACACCTTC. It translates to CASSGVGMEGYTF. The full variable domain, in which reference TRBV2 and TRBJ1-2 provide the parts outside the CDR3, is EPEVTQTPSHQVTQMGQEVILRCVPISNHLYFYWYRQILGQKVEFLVSFYNNEISEKSEIFDDQFSVERPDGSNFTLKIRSTKLEDSAMYFCASSGVGMEGYTFGSGTRLTVV.

This clone was counted a few times. This chain joins TRBV7-3 and TRBJ2-1, with a possible D match to TRBD2 (7 bases). The germline gives CDR1 SGHTA, CDR2 FQGTGA. Trimming removed 6 bases at V and 5 bases at J, with 17 bases between. The CDR3 contains 15 residues. This chain's CDR3 is CASSFGLGGNNEQFF. As DNA, the CDR3 is TGTGCCAGCAGTTTTGGACTAGGGGGGAACAATGAGCAGTTCTTC.

The chain combines TRBV19 with TRBJ2-7; 8 bases fit TRBD2. Trimming took 2 bases from V and 5 from J; bases not matched to a gene: 8. Looked up from germline, CDR1 is LNHDA and CDR2 is SQIVND (reference sequence). The CDR3 is 15 residues long. This CDR3 is CASSIRSGRNDEQYF. The CDR3 region has the DNA TGTGCCAGTAGTATACGGAGCGGGAGAAACGACGAGCAGTACTTC. The full variable domain, rest sourced from reference TRBV19 and TRBJ2-7, is DGGITQSPKYLFRKEGQNVTLSCEQNLNHDAMYWYRQDPGQGLRLIYYSQIVNDFQKGDIAEGYSVSREKKESFPLTVTSAQKNPTAFYLCASSIRSGRNDEQYFGPGTRLTVT.

This chain links TRBV3-1 (or the pseudogene TRBV3-2) with TRBJ2-2; TRBD1 aligns across 7 bases. Germline V gene sequence: CDR1 LGHDT, CDR2 YNNKEL (reference sequence). V trimming: 4 bases; J trimming: 2 bases; junction bases outside the gene matches: 7. This CDR3 has 16 residues. Here the CDR3 DNA reads TGTGCCAGCAGCCGACCGGGACAGAAAAACACCGGGGAGCTGTTTTTT. Its protein product is CASSRPGQKNTGELFF.

This rearrangement joins TRBV24-1 to TRBJ1-3, with D uncertain. The germline gives CDR1 KGHDR, CDR2 SFDVKD. The CDR3 has 15 residues. V was pared by 3 bases and J by 0 bases, with 8 bases between. DNA of the CDR3: TGTGCCACCAGTGATACCCGGAGCTCTGGAAACACCATATATTTT. Protein sequence: CATSDTRSSGNTIYF.

The chain uses TRBV3-1 (or the pseudogene TRBV3-2) and TRBJ2-1, with 7 bases aligning to TRBD2. The CDR3 is 19 residues long. With V trimmed by 0 bases and J by 7 bases, 18 bases remained unmatched. CDR1 is LGHDT, CDR2 YNNKEL, per germline (reference sequence). CDR3 bases: TGTGCCAGCAGCCAAGAAGGGCTTATTTGGCGGGAGAAGGGGAATGAGCAGTTCTTC. Its protein product is CASSQEGLIWREKGNEQFF.

The chain recombines TRBV3-1 (or the pseudogene TRBV3-2) with TRBJ1-1; TRBD1 agrees at 8 bases. The germline gives CDR1 LGHDT, CDR2 YNNKEL (reference sequence). Germline trimming cut 3 bases from V and 2 bases from J; bases unmatched to any gene: 2. The CDR3 length is 14 residues. The CDR3 DNA reads as TGTGCCAGCAGCCAGGACAGGGATAACACTGAAGCTTTCTTT. This sequence encodes CASSQDRDNTEAFF.

The chain combines TRBV19 with TRBJ2-5, with 8 bases identical to TRBD1. The germline CDR1 and CDR2 sequences are LNHDA and SQIVND (reference sequence). The V and J ends lost 1 base and 5 bases, in that order; junction bases with no gene match: 6. The CDR3 consists of 15 residues. The chain's CDR3 is CASSIAAGGGETQYF. The DNA for the CDR3 is TGTGCCAGTAGTATAGCGGCAGGGGGCGGGGAGACCCAGTACTTC.

This chain uses TRBV24-1 with TRBJ2-3; 7 bases are shared with TRBD2. V trimming: 5 bases; J trimming: 0 bases; junction bases outside the gene matches: 4. Germline V gene lookup returns CDR1 KGHDR and CDR2 SFDVKD. This CDR3 region has 15 residues. In DNA, the CDR3 is TGTGCCACCAGTGTGGGGACTACAAGCACAGATACGCAGTATTTT. Amino acids: CATSVGTTSTDTQYF.

This clone was recorded only once. The chain employs TRBV9 and TRBJ1-1, with D uncertain. The CDR3 is made up of 14 amino acids. V was shortened by 1 base and J by 1 base, with 8 bases between the two germline ends. Germline loops: CDR1 SGDLS, CDR2 YYNGEE. This CDR3 reads CASSVPGKNTEAFF. The CDR3 bases are TGTGCCAGCAGCGTACCGGGTAAGAACACTGAAGCTTTCTTT.

The V and J genes are TRBV18 and TRBJ2-5; TRBD1 might be the D (6 bases). In germline, CDR1 is KGHSH, CDR2 LQKENI. The CDR3 is 15 amino acids. The V gene lost 3 bases and the J gene lost 1 base, with 12 bases spanning the gap. In DNA, the CDR3 is TGTGCCAGCTCACCGGGCAGGGGCGGCCAAGAGACCCAGTACTTC. It encodes CASSPGRGGQETQYF.

The J gene is TRBJ2-1, the V gene TRBV10-2; 13 positions agree with TRBD2. Germline lookup yields CDR1 WSHSY and CDR2 SAAADI. V lost 6 bases and J lost 2; bases outside the gene matches: 4. The CDR3 covers 16 residues. CDR3 in amino acids: CASSGTSGVAYNEQFF. CDR3 in DNA: TGCGCCAGCAGCGGGACTAGCGGGGTGGCCTACAATGAGCAGTTCTTC.

The J gene is TRBJ1-1, the V gene TRBV11-2; weak D call: TRBD1 (5 bases). In germline, CDR1 is SGHAT, CDR2 FQNNGV. The CDR3 is 15 residues long. V was pared by 4 bases and J by 5 bases, with 17 bases between. The CDR3 reads CASSWDSAAGTEAFF. CDR3 coding DNA: TGTGCCAGCAGCTGGGACTCCGCGGCGGGGACTGAAGCTTTCTTT.

This chain joins TRBV29-1 and TRBJ1-1; D gene ambiguous. Trimming left V 2 bases short and J 4 bases short, with 11 bases between. CDR3 length: 13 amino acids. Germline V gives CDR1 SQVTM, CDR2 ANQGSEA. The CDR3 region has the DNA TGCAGCGTTGAACCACTTTTACGCACTGAAGCTTTCTTT. Its protein is CSVEPLLRTEAFF.

The V call is TRBV6-5, the J call TRBJ1-1; D perhaps matches TRBD1 (5 bases). This CDR3 is 15 amino acids long. The V end lost 0 bases, the J end lost 5 bases, and 13 bases lay between the germline ends. The germline CDR1 and CDR2 sequences are MNHEY and SVGAGI. CDR3: CASSYSKSGGTEAFF. The DNA of the CDR3 is TGTGCCAGCAGTTACTCGAAATCCGGGGGGACTGAAGCTTTCTTT.

The gene calls are TRBV19 and TRBJ2-1, with D perhaps matching TRBD2 (5 bases). V lost 6 bases, J lost 4 bases, and 16 bases lay in between. The CDR3 length is 15 residues. Germline lookup yields CDR1 LNHDA and CDR2 SQIVND (reference sequence). The CDR3 DNA is TGTGCCAGTAGCTCAGCGGAGGCCTTTTACAATGAGCAGTTCTTC. Translated: CASSSAEAFYNEQFF.

About this clone: Other nucleotide sequences from this sample produce the same CDR3. The J gene is TRBJ1-1, the V gene TRBV12-3 or TRBV12-4; D is possibly TRBD1 (6 bases). Between the trimmed V and J ends, which lost 6 bases and 2 bases, there was a span of 10 bases. This CDR3 has 13 residues. The CDR3 region has the DNA TGTGCCAGCAGAAGGACAGCCAACACTGAAGCTTTCTTT. Translated, it gives CASRRTANTEAFF.

The chain carries TRBV27 and TRBJ2-7, with a weak D call TRBD2 (5 bases). Per the germline V gene, CDR1 is MNHEY and CDR2 is SMNVEV (reference sequence). The CDR3 is made up of 13 amino acids. Trimming took 8 bases from V and 0 from J, leaving 11 bases between them. This chain's CDR3 is CASGRASSYEQYF. The CDR3 DNA reads as TGTGCCAGCGGGCGGGCGAGCTCCTACGAGCAGTACTTC.

This chain joins TRBV14 and TRBJ1-1; D remains unclear. The CDR3 totals 14 residues. Trimming shortened V by 0 bases and J by 11 bases, and 16 bases separated the two germline ends. Germline-derived CDR1 and CDR2 are SGHDN and FVKESK. The CDR3 spells CASSQDEARNWAFF. The CDR3 DNA is TGTGCCAGCAGCCAAGACGAGGCCCGAAACTGGGCTTTCTTT.

CDR3 sequence: CASSMIVAGADNEQFF. The CDR3 DNA reads TGTGCCAGTAGTATGATTGTAGCGGGGGCCGACAATGAGCAGTTCTTC. V is TRBV19 and J is TRBJ2-1; 9 nucleotides match TRBD2. With 3 bases clipped from V and 5 bases from J, the junction kept 8 bases outside the gene matches. CDR1 and CDR2 from the germline V gene are LNHDA and SQIVND (reference sequence). The CDR3 runs to 16 residues. Combining the CDR3 with reference TRBV19 and TRBJ2-1 gives the whole variable domain DGGITQSPKYLFRKEGQNVTLSCEQNLNHDAMYWYRQDPGQGLRLIYYSQIVNDFQKGDIAEGYSVSREKKESFPLTVTSAQKNPTAFYLCASSMIVAGADNEQFFGPGTRLTVL.

The CDR3, as DNA: TGCGCCAGCAGCCAAGAGGGACTAGCGCATGAGCAGTTCTTC. Residues: CASSQEGLAHEQFF. The V gene is TRBV4-3, the J gene TRBJ2-1; TRBD2 matches 10 bases. The CDR3 runs 14 residues. The V gene end was trimmed by 0 bases and the J gene end by 8 bases; junction bases not matched to a gene: 1. CDR1 LGHNA and CDR2 YSLEER come from the germline V gene.

This chain connects TRBV10-3 to TRBJ1-2; TRBD1 is a possible D gene (6 bases). This CDR3 is built from 20 residues. Trimming removed 0 bases from V and 8 bases from J, with 31 bases in between. CDR1 ENHRY and CDR2 SYGVKD come from the germline V gene. The CDR3 DNA follows: TGTGCCATCAGTGAGTCCCTCCGGAAGGATCCTACAAACAGGGATCGCGGCTACACCTTC. It yields the protein CAISESLRKDPTNRDRGYTF.

The rearrangement uses TRBV18 and TRBJ2-7; 9 nucleotides match TRBD2. This CDR3 is 16 amino acids long. V was pared by 4 bases and J by 5 bases, with 12 bases of the junction left unmatched. In germline, CDR1 is KGHSH, CDR2 LQKENI. This CDR3 is CASSRGPGLAGNEQYF. Here the CDR3 DNA reads TGTGCCAGCTCACGAGGCCCAGGGCTAGCGGGAAACGAGCAGTACTTC. The complete variable domain, with remaining parts taken from reference TRBV18 and TRBJ2-7, reads NAGVMQNPRHLVRRRGQEARLRCSPMKGHSHVYWYRQLPEEGLKFMVYLQKENIIDESGMPKERFSAEFPKEGPSILRIQQVVRGDSAAYFCASSRGPGLAGNEQYFGPGTRLTVT.

This clone has just a few counts. The gene calls are TRBV2 and TRBJ2-7; maybe TRBD1 (6 bases). V lost 6 bases to trimming and J lost 0 bases, with 12 bases between them. The CDR3 contains 14 residues. CDR1 and CDR2 from the germline V gene are SNHLY and FYNNEI. The CDR3 here is CASRGGRGSYEQYF. The CDR3 DNA reads TGTGCCAGCAGAGGGGGACGGGGCTCCTACGAGCAGTACTTC.

This clone was recorded once. The chain employs TRBV19 and TRBJ2-7, with TRBD1 matching over 7 bases. Germline V gives CDR1 LNHDA, CDR2 SQIVND (reference sequence). V lost 5 bases and J lost 0; bases outside the gene matches: 7. This CDR3 comprises 15 residues. The CDR3 region has the DNA TGTGCCAGTAGTTACCGGGACAGTCTCTCCTACGAGCAGTACTTC. It yields the protein CASSYRDSLSYEQYF.

The V call is TRBV7-8, the J call TRBJ2-5; 12 nucleotides match TRBD2. This CDR3 spans 16 amino acids. V was pared by 0 bases and J by 4 bases, with 3 bases of the junction left unmatched. Germline V gives CDR1 SGHVS, CDR2 FQNEAQ. The CDR3 DNA is TGTGCCAGCAGCTTAGCCGCTAGCGGGAGGGGAGAGACCCAGTACTTC. The encoded protein is CASSLAASGRGETQYF.